This TCR beta chain came from a study of blood T cell repertoires in COVID-19. Overall study: The United States, Italy and Spain provided the acute and convalescent COVID-19 samples. The analysed material was cDNA or gDNA that came from T cells, B-cell-depleted T cells, or PBMCs.

Original processing notes: The assay estimated nucleated cells by amplifying reference gene primers. Here immunoSEQ multiplex PCR was the method, and the copy in TCRdb shows in-frame clones only, minus some. From that table come the V and J calls and clone size; the DNA was used to work out D and trimming. The repertoire has over 200,000 clones, around 90% of them found once; the top ten carry 1% to 1.5%. V was shortened by 4 bases and J by 4 bases, with 11 bases between the two germline ends. Germline values: CDR1 KGHSH, CDR2 LQKENI. The CDR3 contains 15 residues. Sequencing was performed on peripheral blood. The source is a man aged 25 to 40 with acute or convalescent COVID-19. The rearrangement uses TRBV18 and TRBJ1-6, with a weak D call TRBD1 (5 bases). In DNA, the CDR3 is TGTGCCAGCTCACAGGGTAAGGGGTATAATTCACCCCTCCACTTT. This translates into CASSQGKGYNSPLHF.